Below are 22 T cell receptor beta chains sequenced from a single sample in a study of blood T cell repertoires in COVID-19. The protocol was immunoSEQ multiplex PCR, while the TCRdb copy is restricted to in-frame clones and leaves out a portion. Among some 250,000 clones listed, around nine tenths were seen once. Sequencing used PBMCs or T cells enriched from blood (not recorded which). The receptors were gathered from a man in his forties who had recovered from COVID-19.

The CDR3 coding sequence is TGTGCCAGCAGTTGGACAGAGGTCGCTAACTATGGCTACACCTTC. It specifies CASSWTEVANYGYTF. The V and J genes are TRBV2 and TRBJ1-2; D is perhaps TRBD1 (6 bases). V was pared by 5 bases and J by 0 bases, with 13 bases between. The CDR3 is 15 residues long. The germline V gene has CDR1 SNHLY and CDR2 FYNNEI.

The rearrangement uses TRBV19 and TRBJ2-2, with 10 bases identical to TRBD2. The CDR3 has 18 residues. V was pared by 10 bases and J by 4 bases, with 18 bases of the junction left unmatched. Germline CDR1 LNHDA, CDR2 SQIVND (reference sequence). In nucleotides, the CDR3 is TGTGCCACCGCTATGCCACGTAGCGGGAGGTTGGGCACCGGGGAGCTGTTTTTT. Protein product: CATAMPRSGRLGTGELFF.

The V and J genes are TRBV28 and TRBJ2-1; the match to TRBD2 covers 7 bases. V lost 8 bases to trimming and J lost 15 bases; unmatched junction nucleotides: 10. Germline-derived CDR1 and CDR2 are MDHEN and SYDVKM. CDR3 length equals 11 residues. The CDR3 sequence: CASLHRGVGFF. The CDR3 DNA follows: TGTGCCAGCCTACACCGGGGGGTAGGGTTCTTC.

V is TRBV7-8 and J is TRBJ2-1; D gene unclear. The CDR3 is 12 residues long. Germline CDR1 SGHVS, CDR2 FQNEAQ. The ends were cut back, 5 bases at V and 10 bases at J, with 12 bases in the middle. The DNA of the CDR3 is TGTGCCAGCAGCGGTGGAGAGCGCGAGCAGTTCTTC. As protein: CASSGGEREQFF.

The chain joins TRBV18 to TRBJ1-1, with 8 nucleotides matching TRBD1. CDR3 length equals 16 residues. The junction had 6 bases not matched to a gene; V was cut back by 3 bases and J by 0 bases. Germline V lookup: CDR1 KGHSH, CDR2 LQKENI. The CDR3 is CASSPRQGTMNTEAFF. The CDR3 DNA sequence: TGTGCCAGCTCACCCAGACAGGGGACGATGAACACTGAAGCTTTCTTT. The variable domain in full, with the rest retrieved from reference TRBV18 and TRBJ1-1, is NAGVMQNPRHLVRRRGQEARLRCSPMKGHSHVYWYRQLPEEGLKFMVYLQKENIIDESGMPKERFSAEFPKEGPSILRIQQVVRGDSAAYFCASSPRQGTMNTEAFFGQGTRLTVV.

A single count supports this clone. The CDR3 sequence: CASSLGGGGSIYGYTF. CDR3 DNA sequence: TGTGCCAGCAGCTTGGGAGGGGGCGGGTCTATCTATGGCTACACCTTC. V and J are TRBV5-4 and TRBJ1-2; 7 nucleotides line up with TRBD1. The V and J ends lost 0 bases and 4 bases, in that order; junction bases with no gene match: 9. The CDR3 loop spans 16 amino acids. Germline lookup yields CDR1 SGHNT and CDR2 YYREEE (reference sequence).

V gene TRBV28 combines with J gene TRBJ2-3, with D possibly matching TRBD2 (6 bases). Germline CDR1 and CDR2: MDHEN and SYDVKM. CDR3 length: 15 amino acids. V lost 5 bases and J 0 bases, leaving 12 bases between the germline ends. The CDR3 spells CASSLWDLSTDTQYF. DNA of the CDR3: TGTGCCAGCAGTCTCTGGGACTTAAGCACAGATACGCAGTATTTT.

CDR3 in amino acids: CSVGGGTGQVEQYF. The DNA for the CDR3 is TGCAGCGTTGGGGGAGGGACAGGGCAAGTCGAGCAGTACTTC. The chain links TRBV29-1 to TRBJ2-7; 9 bases map to TRBD1. V lost 4 bases and J lost 6; bases outside the gene matches: 10. CDR1 SQVTM and CDR2 ANQGSEA come from the germline V gene. The CDR3 length is 14 residues.

The chain combines TRBV9 with TRBJ2-3; TRBD2 might be the D (5 bases). The CDR3 spans 15 residues. Germline CDR1 SGDLS, CDR2 YYNGEE. V was shortened by 0 bases and J by 3 bases, with 11 bases between the two germline ends. CDR3 coding DNA: TGTGCCAGCAGCGTAGTTATCGGGGATACAGATACGCAGTATTTT. Its translation is CASSVVIGDTDTQYF.

J is TRBJ2-7 and V is TRBV21-1; the table's D gene call, TRBD2, was not cross checked with the DNA. TRBV21-1 is termed a pseudogene. The CDR3 extends over 18 amino acids. This CDR3 reads CASSKEQSRGGRPYEQYF. Here the CDR3 DNA reads TGTGCCAGCAGCAAAGAACAGAGTCGGGGGGGTCGGCCCTACGAGCAGTACTTC.

In its sample, this clone was seen a few times. The gene calls are TRBV30 and TRBJ2-5, with 8 bases matching TRBD2. V gave up 4 bases and J gave up 4 bases; unmatched junction bases: 8. The CDR3 consists of 14 residues. The germline V gene has CDR1 GTSNPN and CDR2 SVGIG (reference sequence). CDR3 nucleotides: TGTGCCTGGACCCTCGCGAGCGGGGGAGAGACCCAGTACTTC. This sequence encodes CAWTLASGGETQYF.

V and J are TRBV6-5 and TRBJ2-3; D is perhaps TRBD1 (6 bases). CDR1 is MNHEY and CDR2 is SVGAGI in the germline V gene. This CDR3 is built from 13 residues. The V end lost 5 bases, the J end lost 8 bases, and 14 bases lay between the germline ends. Written as DNA, the CDR3 is TGTGCCAGCAGTACTGGTGAGGGGGTTACGCAGTATTTT. The encoded protein is CASSTGEGVTQYF.

V and J are TRBV10-3 and TRBJ1-1; unclear D gene. The CDR3 length is 14 residues. V was cut by 2 bases and J by 12 bases, with 19 bases left in between. Germline CDR1 and CDR2: ENHRY and SYGVKD. The CDR3 spells CAISEDVILRLSFF. CDR3 DNA: TGTGCCATCAGTGAGGACGTTATTTTGAGGTTGTCTTTCTTT.

The chain recombines TRBV6-5 with TRBJ1-1; tentatively, D is TRBD1 (5 bases). Germline V gene sequence: CDR1 MNHEY, CDR2 SVGAGI. V was clipped by 6 bases and J by 8 bases, with 13 bases between them. The CDR3 runs to 12 residues. The CDR3 sequence is CASSSTATEAFF. In DNA form, the CDR3 reads TGTGCCAGCAGCTCGACAGCCACCGAAGCTTTCTTT.

The chain carries TRBV6-5 and TRBJ1-5, with no clear D. The germline V gene encodes CDR1 MNHEY and CDR2 SVGAGI. The V gene lost 4 bases and the J gene lost 2 bases, with 9 bases spanning the gap. This CDR3 has 14 amino acids. CDR3 DNA: TGTGCCAGCAGTTTTGGAGTGGGCAATCAGCCCCAGCATTTT. Amino acids: CASSFGVGNQPQHF.

V is TRBV27 and J is TRBJ1-4, with D maybe TRBD1 (5 bases). Trimming took 8 bases from V and 7 from J, leaving 14 bases between them. This CDR3 comprises 13 residues. Germline-derived CDR1 and CDR2 are MNHEY and SMNVEV (reference sequence). CDR3 DNA: TGTGCCAGCGGTCTCAGGGCTGTTGAAAAACTGTTTTTT. This translates into CASGLRAVEKLFF.

The chain couples TRBV6-5 to TRBJ1-4; D is possibly TRBD1 (5 bases). With 8 bases removed from V and 4 bases from J, the gap between germline ends came to 11 bases. Looked up from germline, CDR1 is MNHEY and CDR2 is SVGAGI. This CDR3 region has 13 residues. CDR3 sequence reads: CASLGHVNEKLFF. CDR3 sequence (DNA): TGTGCCAGCCTGGGGCATGTTAATGAAAAACTGTTTTTT.

The table lists this clone with a count of one. The rearrangement joins TRBV10-3 to TRBJ2-2; 7 bases match TRBD1. The CDR3 is made up of 17 amino acids. V dropped 2 bases and J dropped 3; count of bases not matched to a gene: 9. Germline V gene sequence: CDR1 ENHRY, CDR2 SYGVKD. CDR3 nucleotides: TGTGCCATCAGTGAGCCAGGACAGGTTTCGCACACCGGGGAGCTGTTTTTT. The encoded protein is CAISEPGQVSHTGELFF.

The rearrangement joins TRBV2 to TRBJ2-7, with D unclear. CDR1 is SNHLY and CDR2 is FYNNEI in the germline V gene. The CDR3 covers 14 residues. V shed 6 bases and J shed 4 bases, with 16 bases lying between them. CDR3 amino acids: CASRPHDKLYEQYF. CDR3 in DNA: TGTGCCAGCAGGCCGCATGACAAGTTATACGAGCAGTACTTC.

This rearrangement joins TRBV27 to TRBJ1-2; no clear D. CDR1 MNHEY and CDR2 SMNVEV come from the germline V gene (reference sequence). The CDR3 covers 15 residues. With 5 bases removed from V and 0 bases from J, the gap between germline ends came to 13 bases. The CDR3 DNA is TGTGCCAGCAGTCCGACGAGGCCGACTAACTATGGCTACACCTTC. Its protein is CASSPTRPTNYGYTF.

V and J are TRBV19 and TRBJ2-1; D remains ambiguous. The CDR3 length is 11 residues. The germline CDR1 and CDR2 sequences are LNHDA and SQIVND (reference sequence). Trimming removed 5 bases at V and 4 bases at J, with 3 bases between. The CDR3 DNA sequence: TGTGCCAGTAGTTCTTACAATGAGCAGTTCTTC. Translating it yields CASSSYNEQFF.

CDR3 protein: CASSMVRSGSSVVWNEQFF. The DNA for the CDR3 is TGTGCCAGCTCAATGGTACGGAGCGGGAGTTCCGTAGTGTGGAATGAGCAGTTCTTC. V usage is TRBV18 and J usage is TRBJ2-1; 8 bases agree with TRBD2. The V segment lost 5 bases and the J segment 7 bases; nucleotides outside the gene matches: 22. Looked up from germline, CDR1 is KGHSH and CDR2 is LQKENI. This CDR3 is 19 amino acids long.